The 23 T cell receptor beta chains below come from one sample, sequenced in a study of T cell responses to AZD1222 COVID-19 vaccine. This table comes from immunoSEQ multiplex PCR, and its TCRdb copy is limited to in-frame clones, with some not included. Seen here are some 140,000 clones, about 92% observed once, and the top ten hold about 3%. Here the sequenced sample was peripheral blood, taken on day 0 of AZD1222 vaccination. All receptors come from an adult in good health.

The chain employs TRBV6-2 or TRBV6-3 and TRBJ2-2; 11 nucleotides agree with TRBD1. This CDR3 contains 16 residues. J was trimmed by 5 bases and V by 5 bases; bases with no gene match: 7. CDR1 is MNHEY and CDR2 is SVGEGT in the germline V gene. The CDR3 DNA reads TGTGCCAGCAGTAGGACAGGGGGCGCGGTAACCGGGGAGCTGTTTTTT. It codes for CASSRTGGAVTGELFF.

The CDR3 DNA reads TGTGCCAGCAGTTTGGCTGGGGGCGCGGGGTATGGCTACACCTTC. Protein product: CASSLAGGAGYGYTF. The chain combines TRBV27 with TRBJ1-2; a possible D gene is TRBD1 (6 bases). The CDR3 runs 15 residues. The ends were cut back, 3 bases at V and 5 bases at J, with 16 bases in the middle. Looked up from germline, CDR1 is MNHEY and CDR2 is SMNVEV (reference sequence).

The J gene is TRBJ1-5, the V gene TRBV2; D might be TRBD1 (6 bases). The CDR3 length is 13 residues. Germline lookup yields CDR1 SNHLY and CDR2 FYNNEI. The germline V and J ends were trimmed by 7 bases and 7 bases, with 14 bases remaining between them. CDR3 nucleotides: TGTGCCAGCAACCAGGGGTTTTTCCAGCCCCAGCATTTT. Amino acid sequence: CASNQGFFQPQHF.

A few counts support this clone. The same CDR3 is also encoded by other DNA sequences in this sample. The rearrangement links TRBV6-5 to TRBJ2-7, with a weak D call TRBD1 (5 bases). Between the trimmed V and J ends, which lost 2 bases and 6 bases, there was a span of 11 bases. CDR1 MNHEY and CDR2 SVGAGI come from the germline V gene. The CDR3 runs 13 residues. CDR3 sequence (DNA): TGTGCCAGCAGTTACCGCAGGGTCGGCGAGCAGTACTTC. It yields the protein CASSYRRVGEQYF.

The V call is TRBV14, the J call TRBJ1-1; the D gene is possibly TRBD1 (6 bases). The germline CDR1 and CDR2 sequences are SGHDN and FVKESK. This CDR3 is 15 amino acids long. The V and J ends lost 3 bases and 12 bases respectively, with 23 bases between them. Here the CDR3 reads CASSQRAGPRRGSFF. The CDR3 nucleotides are TGTGCCAGCAGCCAGAGAGCCGGGCCGCGGAGGGGGTCTTTCTTT.

The J gene is TRBJ2-7, the V gene TRBV7-9; TRBD1 aligns across 7 bases. With V trimmed by 4 bases and J by 1 base, 10 bases remained unmatched. The CDR3 contains 16 residues. CDR1 SEHNR and CDR2 FQNEAQ come from the germline V gene (reference sequence). The CDR3 is CASSSAPRTGSYEQYF. DNA of the CDR3: TGTGCCAGCAGCTCTGCCCCAAGGACAGGTTCCTACGAGCAGTACTTC.

In regard to this clone: The junction differs from germline at one of its ends, possibly a read error. V usage is TRBV4-2 and J usage is TRBJ2-3; 7 nucleotides agree with TRBD2. This CDR3 comprises 11 residues. In germline, CDR1 is LGHNA, CDR2 YNFKEQ. CDR3 DNA sequence: TGTGCCAGCAGCCAGGGAGCGGGAAAGCATTTT. Translated, it gives CASSQGAGKHF.

The gene calls are TRBV9 and TRBJ1-2; D is unclear. The CDR3 consists of 13 residues. Trimming took 0 bases from V and 5 from J, leaving 8 bases between them. The germline CDR1 and CDR2 sequences are SGDLS and YYNGEE. The CDR3 sequence: CASSVEEEYGYTF. DNA for the CDR3: TGTGCCAGCAGCGTAGAGGAGGAGTATGGCTACACCTTC.

This chain connects TRBV7-2 to TRBJ1-1; D call uncertain. The germline V gene has CDR1 SGHTA and CDR2 FQGNSA. This CDR3 is built from 13 residues. With 0 bases removed from V and 13 bases from J, the gap between germline ends came to 15 bases. CDR3 nucleotide sequence: TGTGCCAGCAGCTTAGCCCCAGGTTTGGATAGTTTCTTT. Translating it yields CASSLAPGLDSFF.

This chain uses TRBV5-8 with TRBJ1-5; TRBD1 matches at 9 bases. CDR1 is SGHTS, CDR2 YDEGEE, per germline. This CDR3 has 16 amino acids. V dropped 7 bases and J dropped 5; count of bases not matched to a gene: 13. CDR3 residues: CASGGTGWTRDQPQHF. In DNA, the CDR3 is TGTGCCAGCGGAGGGACAGGGTGGACTCGTGATCAGCCCCAGCATTTT. The full variable domain, completed using reference TRBV5-8 and TRBJ1-5, is EAGVTQSPTHLIKTRGQQATLRCSPISGHTSVYWYQQALGLGLQFLLWYDEGEERNRGNFPPRFSGRQFPNYSSELNVNALELEDSALYLCASGGTGWTRDQPQHFGDGTRLSIL.

The chain joins TRBV28 to TRBJ2-7; a weak D match, TRBD2 (7 bases). CDR1 is MDHEN and CDR2 is SYDVKM in the germline V gene. The V end was cut by 1 base, the J end by 5 bases, with 12 bases between. The CDR3 totals 14 residues. Here the CDR3 DNA reads TGTGCCAGCAGTTTATTGGGGGGGCGGAACGAGCAGTACTTC. Translated, it gives CASSLLGGRNEQYF.

The CDR3 protein is CAWSPENSPLHF. DNA for the CDR3: TGTGCCTGGAGCCCAGAAAATTCACCCCTCCACTTT. The chain carries TRBV30 and TRBJ1-6; no clear D. Trimming removed 3 bases at V and 7 bases at J, with 7 bases between. Per the germline V gene, CDR1 is GTSNPN and CDR2 is SVGIG (reference sequence). The CDR3 covers 12 residues. Looking up the rest from reference TRBV30 and TRBJ1-6 gives the full variable domain: SQTIHQWPATLVQPVGSPLSLECTVEGTSNPNLYWYRQAAGRGLQLLFYSVGIGQISSEVPQNLSASRPQDRQFILSSKKLLLSDSGFYLCAWSPENSPLHFGNGTRLTVT.

This clone was recorded only once. The rearrangement joins TRBV2 to TRBJ1-5; D unclear. CDR1 and CDR2 (germline): SNHLY, FYNNEI. The length of the CDR3 is 17 residues. The ends were cut back, 3 bases at V and 1 base at J, with 16 bases in the middle. CDR3 loop: CASSDRLEEWSNQPQHF. CDR3 DNA sequence: TGTGCCAGCAGTGATCGATTGGAAGAGTGGAGCAATCAGCCCCAGCATTTT.

This sequence joins TRBV19 and TRBJ1-5, with D maybe TRBD1 (5 bases). Germline CDR1 reads LNHDA; CDR2 reads SQIVND (reference sequence). This CDR3 contains 16 residues. Trimming left V 7 bases short and J 0 bases short, with 16 bases between. In DNA form, the CDR3 reads TGTGCCAGTACCGGAGCCGAGGGACCTAGCAATCAGCCCCAGCATTTT. Its protein is CASTGAEGPSNQPQHF.

V usage is TRBV4-1 and J usage is TRBJ1-6, with 8 nucleotides matching TRBD1. CDR3 length: 15 residues. J was trimmed by 10 bases and V by 2 bases; bases with no gene match: 7. The germline V gene encodes CDR1 MGHRA and CDR2 YSYEKL. CDR3 sequence: CASSQPGQGGSPLHF. For the CDR3, the DNA is TGCGCCAGCAGCCAACCCGGACAGGGAGGCTCACCCCTCCACTTT.

The chain employs TRBV19 and TRBJ1-2; D perhaps matches TRBD1 (6 bases). CDR1 is LNHDA and CDR2 is SQIVND in the germline V gene (reference sequence). The CDR3 runs 16 residues. V lost 4 bases and J 1 base, leaving 16 bases between the germline ends. This CDR3 reads CASSTSQGLDNYGYTF. DNA of the CDR3: TGTGCCAGTAGTACCTCACAGGGACTGGATAACTATGGCTACACCTTC.

This sequence joins TRBV29-1 and TRBJ1-5; 8 bases map to TRBD1. CDR1 SQVTM and CDR2 ANQGSEA come from the germline V gene. Trimming at V came to 6 bases and at J to 5 bases, leaving 6 bases not matched to a gene. This CDR3 has 13 residues. CDR3 in DNA: TGCAGCGTCGGCGACAGGGGTGATCAGCCCCAGCATTTT. Residues: CSVGDRGDQPQHF. The variable domain in full, completed from reference TRBV29-1 and TRBJ1-5, reads SAVISQKPSRDICQRGTSLTIQCQVDSQVTMMFWYRQQPGQSLTLIATANQGSEATYESGFVIDKFPISRPNLTFSTLTVSNMSPEDSSIYLCSVGDRGDQPQHFGDGTRLSIL.

This rearrangement joins TRBV11-2 to TRBJ1-1; D is perhaps TRBD1 (5 bases). V was cut by 3 bases and J by 0 bases, with 14 bases left in between. The CDR3 consists of 16 residues. Germline values: CDR1 SGHAT, CDR2 FQNNGV. CDR3 sequence reads: CASSLGSSRVNTEAFF. CDR3 DNA sequence: TGTGCCAGCAGCTTGGGTTCTAGCAGGGTGAACACTGAAGCTTTCTTT.

The chain is built from TRBV18 and TRBJ1-2; D is unclear. The CDR3 runs 14 residues. V lost 2 bases and J lost 4, with 11 bases in between. Germline lookup yields CDR1 KGHSH and CDR2 LQKENI. This CDR3 reads CASSPLEGFYGYTF. CDR3 nucleotides: TGTGCCAGCTCACCATTAGAGGGTTTCTATGGCTACACCTTC.

The chain uses TRBV7-6 and TRBJ2-1; TRBD2 agrees at 7 bases. V shed 2 bases, J shed 9 bases, and the junction held 13 bases outside the gene matches. This CDR3 is built from 16 residues. Germline loops: CDR1 SGHVS, CDR2 FNYEAQ. The CDR3: CASSLSGDPLLVEQFF. In DNA, the CDR3 is TGTGCCAGCAGCTTAAGCGGGGACCCTCTTTTGGTTGAGCAGTTCTTC.

The chain uses TRBV14 and TRBJ2-1; TRBD2 matches at 10 bases. The CDR3 totals 14 residues. The ends lost 5 bases at V and 4 bases at J; junction bases unmatched: 2. Germline CDR1 SGHDN, CDR2 FVKESK. The CDR3 here is CASSKTSGYNEQFF. CDR3 coding DNA: TGTGCCAGCAGCAAGACTAGCGGGTACAATGAGCAGTTCTTC.

CDR3 in DNA: TGCGCCAGCAGCCAAGATGGCGACAGCAGCTCCTACGAGCAGTACTTC. Translated, it gives CASSQDGDSSSYEQYF. This chain joins TRBV4-3 and TRBJ2-7, with a possible D match to TRBD1 (5 bases). Germline V gene data show CDR1 as LGHNA and CDR2 as YSLEER. The CDR3 runs 16 residues. V shed 0 bases and J shed 0 bases, with 12 bases lying between them.

This chain links TRBV28 with TRBJ2-5, with 8 bases identical to TRBD2. Trimming took 3 bases from V and 5 from J; bases not matched to a gene: 5. Per the germline V gene, CDR1 is MDHEN and CDR2 is SYDVKM. The CDR3 length is 14 residues. In DNA, the CDR3 is TGTGCCAGCAGTTTGGCGGGGGGCCGGGAGACCCAGTACTTC. This sequence encodes CASSLAGGRETQYF.